The source of this TCR beta chain is a study of blood T cells in healthy people across ages. This CDR3 has 14 amino acids. The trim removed 6 bases at V and 2 bases at J, leaving 6 bases unmatched. This clonotype showed up just a few times. The sample, roughly 9.5 milliliters of peripheral blood, was drawn from each donor. Primed by a sample-barcoded 5' primer and a J-beta primer mix, a second PCR proceeded for about 6 to 12 cycles. TCRdb itself ran the 5' RACE reads through MiXCR, one entry per CDR3 protein. Here the sample spans some 690,000 distinct CDR3 sequences, 20% to 25% being singletons. The sequenced sample consisted of blood. This clonotype originated in an older man in good health. The rearrangement joins TRBV12-3 or TRBV12-4 to TRBJ2-5, with TRBD1 identical over 7 bases. The CDR3 DNA sequence: TGTGCCAGCAGATCCGGGACAGAGCAAGAGACCCAGTACTTC. Encoded protein: CASRSGTEQETQYF.